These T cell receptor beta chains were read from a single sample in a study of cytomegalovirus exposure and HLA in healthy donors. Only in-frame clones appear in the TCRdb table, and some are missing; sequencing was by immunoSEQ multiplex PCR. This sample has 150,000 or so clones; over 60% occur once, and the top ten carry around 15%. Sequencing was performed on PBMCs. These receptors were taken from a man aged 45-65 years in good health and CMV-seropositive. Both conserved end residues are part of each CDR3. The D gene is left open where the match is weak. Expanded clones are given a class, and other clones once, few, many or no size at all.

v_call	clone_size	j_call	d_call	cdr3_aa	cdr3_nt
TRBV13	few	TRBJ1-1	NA	CASSVRVLDTEAFF	TGTGCCAGCAGCGTCAGGGTATTGGACACTGAAGCTTTCTTT
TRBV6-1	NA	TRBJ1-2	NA	CASSPTVNYGYTF	TGTGCCAGCAGCCCGACAGTTAACTATGGCTACACCTTC
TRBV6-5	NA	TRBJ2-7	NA	CASSYFGTNYEQYF	TGTGCCAGCAGTTACTTTGGAACAAACTACGAGCAGTACTTC
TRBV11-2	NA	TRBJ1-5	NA	CASSSVAGPQHF	TGTGCCAGCAGCTCAGTCGCAGGGCCCCAGCATTTT
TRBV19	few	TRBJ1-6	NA	CASRTGNSPLHF	TGTGCCAGTAGGACGGGGAATTCACCCCTCCACTTT
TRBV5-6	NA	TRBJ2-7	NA	CASSLSQGEQYF	TGTGCCAGCAGCTTATCACAGGGCGAGCAGTACTTC
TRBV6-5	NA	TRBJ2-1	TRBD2	CASSLAGGHYNEQFF	TGTGCCAGCAGTTTAGCGGGGGGACATTACAATGAGCAGTTCTTC
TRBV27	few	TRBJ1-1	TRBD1	CASRRQGEYTEAFF	TGTGCCAGCAGGAGACAGGGGGAGTACACTGAAGCTTTCTTT
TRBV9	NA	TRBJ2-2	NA	CASSVHYGVYTGELFF	TGTGCCAGCAGCGTCCACTACGGCGTCTACACCGGGGAGCTGTTTTTT
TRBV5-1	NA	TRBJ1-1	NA	CASSPQTGANTEAFF	TGCGCCAGCAGCCCTCAGACAGGCGCGAACACTGAAGCTTTCTTT
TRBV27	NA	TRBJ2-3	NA	CASKSRSTDTQYF	TGTGCCAGCAAGAGTAGAAGCACAGATACGCAGTATTTT
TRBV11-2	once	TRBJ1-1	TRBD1	CASSTLRTGGTEAFF	TGTGCCAGCAGTACGTTGAGGACAGGGGGTACTGAAGCTTTCTTT
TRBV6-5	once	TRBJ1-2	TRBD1	CASSLTEGAKSGYTF	TGTGCCAGCAGTTTAACCGAGGGGGCGAAATCGGGCTACACCTTC
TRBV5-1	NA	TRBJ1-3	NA	CASSARANTIYF	TGCGCCAGCAGCGCTCGTGCGAACACCATATATTTT
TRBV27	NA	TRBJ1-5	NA	CASRPFGVAGQPQHF	TGTGCCAGCAGGCCATTCGGGGTTGCGGGTCAGCCCCAGCATTTT